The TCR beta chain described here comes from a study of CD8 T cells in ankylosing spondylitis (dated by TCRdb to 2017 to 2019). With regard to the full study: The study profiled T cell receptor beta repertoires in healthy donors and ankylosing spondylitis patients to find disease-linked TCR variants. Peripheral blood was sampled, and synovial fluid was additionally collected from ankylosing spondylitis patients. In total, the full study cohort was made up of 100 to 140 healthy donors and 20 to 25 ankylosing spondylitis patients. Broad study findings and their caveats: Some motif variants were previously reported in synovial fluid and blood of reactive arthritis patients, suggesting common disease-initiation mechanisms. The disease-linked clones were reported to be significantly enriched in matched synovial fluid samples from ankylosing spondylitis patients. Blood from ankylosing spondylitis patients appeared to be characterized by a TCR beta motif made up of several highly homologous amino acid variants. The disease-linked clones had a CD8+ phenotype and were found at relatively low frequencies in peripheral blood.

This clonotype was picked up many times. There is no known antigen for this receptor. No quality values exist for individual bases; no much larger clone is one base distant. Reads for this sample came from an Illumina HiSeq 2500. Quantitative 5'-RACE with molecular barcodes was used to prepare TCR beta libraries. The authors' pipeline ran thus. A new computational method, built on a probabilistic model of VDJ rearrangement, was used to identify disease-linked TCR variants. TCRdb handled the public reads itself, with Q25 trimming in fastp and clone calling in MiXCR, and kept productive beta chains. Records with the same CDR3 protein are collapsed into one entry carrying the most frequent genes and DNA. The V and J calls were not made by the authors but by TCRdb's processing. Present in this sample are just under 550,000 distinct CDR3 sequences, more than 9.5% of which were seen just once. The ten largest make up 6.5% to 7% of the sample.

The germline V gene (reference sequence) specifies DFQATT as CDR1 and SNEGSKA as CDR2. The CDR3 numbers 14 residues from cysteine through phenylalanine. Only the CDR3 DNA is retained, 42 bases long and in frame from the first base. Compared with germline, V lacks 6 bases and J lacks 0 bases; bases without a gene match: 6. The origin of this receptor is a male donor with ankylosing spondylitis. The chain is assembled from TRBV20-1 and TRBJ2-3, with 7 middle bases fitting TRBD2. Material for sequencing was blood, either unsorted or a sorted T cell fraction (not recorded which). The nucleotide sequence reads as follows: TGCAGTGCGCTCAGCGGGATTAGCACAGATACGCAGTATTTT. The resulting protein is CSALSGISTDTQYF.